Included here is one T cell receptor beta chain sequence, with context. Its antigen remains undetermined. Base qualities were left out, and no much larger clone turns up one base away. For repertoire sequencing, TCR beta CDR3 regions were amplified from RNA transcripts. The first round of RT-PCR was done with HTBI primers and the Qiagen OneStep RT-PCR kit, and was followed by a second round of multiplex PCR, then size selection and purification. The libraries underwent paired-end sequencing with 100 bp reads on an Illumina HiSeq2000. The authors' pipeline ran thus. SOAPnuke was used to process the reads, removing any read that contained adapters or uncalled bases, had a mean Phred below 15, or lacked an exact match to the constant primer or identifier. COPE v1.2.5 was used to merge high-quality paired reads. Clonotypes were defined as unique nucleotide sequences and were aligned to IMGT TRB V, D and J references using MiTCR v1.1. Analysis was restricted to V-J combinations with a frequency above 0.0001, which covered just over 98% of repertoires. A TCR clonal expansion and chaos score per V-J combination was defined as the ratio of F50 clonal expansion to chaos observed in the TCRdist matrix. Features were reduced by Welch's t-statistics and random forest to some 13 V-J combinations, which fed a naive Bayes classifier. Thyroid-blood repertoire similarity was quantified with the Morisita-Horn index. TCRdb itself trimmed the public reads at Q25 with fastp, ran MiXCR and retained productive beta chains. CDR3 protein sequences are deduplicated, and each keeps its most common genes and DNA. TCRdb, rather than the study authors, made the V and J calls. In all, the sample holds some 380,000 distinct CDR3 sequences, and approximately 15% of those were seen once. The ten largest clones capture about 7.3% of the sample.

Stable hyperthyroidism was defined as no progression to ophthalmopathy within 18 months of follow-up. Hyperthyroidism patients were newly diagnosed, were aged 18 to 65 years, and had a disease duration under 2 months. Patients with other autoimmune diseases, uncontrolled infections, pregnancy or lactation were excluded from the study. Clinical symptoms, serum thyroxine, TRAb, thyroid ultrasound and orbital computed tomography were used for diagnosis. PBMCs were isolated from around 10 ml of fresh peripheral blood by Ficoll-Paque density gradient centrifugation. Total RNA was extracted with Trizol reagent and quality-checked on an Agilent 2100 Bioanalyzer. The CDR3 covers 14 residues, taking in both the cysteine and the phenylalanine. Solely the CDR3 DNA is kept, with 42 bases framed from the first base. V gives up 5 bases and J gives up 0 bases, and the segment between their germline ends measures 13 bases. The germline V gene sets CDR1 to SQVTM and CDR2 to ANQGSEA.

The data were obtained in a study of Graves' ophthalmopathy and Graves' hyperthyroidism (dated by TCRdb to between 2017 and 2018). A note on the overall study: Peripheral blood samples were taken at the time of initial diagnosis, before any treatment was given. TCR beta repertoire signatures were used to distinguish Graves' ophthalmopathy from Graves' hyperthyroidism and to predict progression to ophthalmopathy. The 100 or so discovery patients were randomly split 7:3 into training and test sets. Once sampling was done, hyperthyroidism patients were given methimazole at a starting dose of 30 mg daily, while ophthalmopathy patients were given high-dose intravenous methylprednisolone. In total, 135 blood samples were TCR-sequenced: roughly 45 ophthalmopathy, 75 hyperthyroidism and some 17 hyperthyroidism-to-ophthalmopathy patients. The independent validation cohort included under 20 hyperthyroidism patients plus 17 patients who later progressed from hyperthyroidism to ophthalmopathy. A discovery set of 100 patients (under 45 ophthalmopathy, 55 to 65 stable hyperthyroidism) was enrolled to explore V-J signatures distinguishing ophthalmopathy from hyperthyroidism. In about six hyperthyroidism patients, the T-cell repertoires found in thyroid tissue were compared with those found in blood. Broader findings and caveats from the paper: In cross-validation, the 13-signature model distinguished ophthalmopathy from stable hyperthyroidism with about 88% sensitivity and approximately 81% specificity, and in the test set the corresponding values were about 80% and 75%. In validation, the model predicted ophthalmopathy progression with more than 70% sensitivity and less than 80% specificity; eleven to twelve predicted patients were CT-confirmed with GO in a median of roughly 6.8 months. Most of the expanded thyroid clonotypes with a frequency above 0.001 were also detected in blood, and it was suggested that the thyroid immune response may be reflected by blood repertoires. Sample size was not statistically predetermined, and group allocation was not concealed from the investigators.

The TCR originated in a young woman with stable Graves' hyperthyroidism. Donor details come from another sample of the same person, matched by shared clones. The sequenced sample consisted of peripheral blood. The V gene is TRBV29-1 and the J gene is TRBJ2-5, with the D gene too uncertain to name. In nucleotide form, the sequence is TGCAGCGTTCTTTTTAGGCAGTACCAAGAGACCCAGTACTTC. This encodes CSVLFRQYQETQYF.